The sample holds many counts of the clone carrying this T cell receptor (beta chain). This sample was included in a study of blood T cell repertoires in COVID-19. The repertoire was sequenced with immunoSEQ multiplex PCR; TCRdb's copy has only in-frame clones and lacks some. The sample includes fewer than 400,000 clones, 85% of them seen just once. This CDR3 region has 15 residues. Germline V lookup: CDR1 MGHRA, CDR2 YSYEKL. Trimming left V 0 bases short and J 6 bases short, with 12 bases between. Input material: peripheral blood. This TCR was recovered from a woman younger than 30 with acute or convalescent COVID-19. The V call is TRBV4-1, the J call TRBJ1-5; weak D call: TRBD1 (6 bases). The CDR3 spells CASSQEEQGRQPQHF. CDR3 DNA: TGCGCCAGCAGCCAAGAAGAGCAGGGGCGTCAGCCCCAGCATTTT.